This T cell receptor beta chain came from a study of blood T cell repertoires in COVID-19. CDR3 length equals 13 residues. Germline loops: CDR1 SQVTM, CDR2 ANQGSEA. Some clones are missing from TCRdb's copy, which holds only in-frame ones; the method was immunoSEQ multiplex PCR. This sample has nearly 70,000 clones, with approximately 90% found just once. This clone was seen once. One end of the junction fails to match germline, which may point to a read error. This rearrangement joins TRBV29-1 to TRBJ2-1, with a weak D call TRBD1 (5 bases). Sequenced material: peripheral blood. The TCR comes from a woman aged 50 to 60 with COVID-19, enrolled during active disease. DNA for the CDR3: TGCAGCTCGAATCAGGGTCGCTACAGTGAGCAGTTCTTC. It encodes CSSNQGRYSEQFF.